The clone carrying this T cell receptor (beta chain) was observed at least ten times. Its antigen is unknown. The sample belongs to a study of blood T cells in healthy people across ages. Overall study: The capture of about one barcoded beta molecule per two T cells was achieved by template switching. Study-wide results and caveats: Fewer expanded clones and more diversity marked long-lived versus aged donors. Researchers said unsorted PBMCs prevented a conclusive naive versus antigen-experienced comparison.

Each sample yielded at least 6.5 million isolated PBMCs. V dropped 3 bases and J dropped 4 bases, with 18 bases sitting between them. The CDR3 is made up of 15 amino acids. Looked up from germline, CDR1 is DFQATT and CDR2 is SNEGSKA (reference sequence). Primed by a sample-barcoded 5' primer and a J-beta primer mix, a second PCR proceeded for 7 to 11 cycles. MiXCR, run by TCRdb on the 5' RACE reads, gives a single entry per CDR3 protein. The data hold some 900,000 distinct CDR3 sequences, with under 35% observed a single time. This TCR was sampled from a woman older than 75 in good health. Source material: blood. The V gene is TRBV20-1, the J gene TRBJ1-2; TRBD1 might be the D (5 bases). The CDR3 loop reads CSASPLGVVGYGYTF. For the CDR3, the DNA is TGCAGTGCTAGTCCCTTAGGGGTTGTCGGCTATGGCTACACCTTC.